Below are 9 T cell receptor beta chains sequenced from a single sample in a study of blood T cell repertoires in COVID-19. Only in-frame clones appear in the TCRdb table, and some are missing; sequencing was by immunoSEQ multiplex PCR. Among fewer than 350,000 clones listed, 85% were seen once. Sequencing was performed on PBMCs or T cells enriched from blood (not recorded which). The receptor set was obtained from a woman between 45 and 65 years old who had recovered from COVID-19.

The chain links TRBV7-8 to TRBJ2-7; TRBD2 matches 10 bases. Trimming took 5 bases from V and 0 from J; bases not matched to a gene: 19. Germline CDR1 reads SGHVS; CDR2 reads FQNEAQ. There are 20 residues in the CDR3. Here the CDR3 DNA reads TGTGCCAGCAGCCGCCAACCGGGACTAGCGCTATCCTCGGGCTCCTACGAGCAGTACTTC. Encoded protein: CASSRQPGLALSSGSYEQYF.

The chain employs TRBV5-6 and TRBJ1-4; the D is unclear. Trimming removed 1 base from V and 8 bases from J, with 9 bases in between. Germline loops: CDR1 SGHDT, CDR2 YYEEEE. The CDR3 has 13 residues. For the CDR3, the DNA is TGTGCCAGCAGCTTGTCCCCACGGGAAAAACTGTTTTTT. The encoded protein is CASSLSPREKLFF.

The chain links TRBV11-2 to TRBJ2-7; possible D gene TRBD2, 5 bases. This CDR3 has 15 amino acids. Trimming pared 3 bases from V and 4 bases from J, leaving 16 bases between. Germline CDR1 reads SGHAT; CDR2 reads FQNNGV. CDR3 bases: TGTGCCAGCAGCTTCGGCACGGGGTCTCATTACGAGCAGTACTTC. It encodes CASSFGTGSHYEQYF.

This chain joins TRBV7-9 and TRBJ1-1; D ambiguous. The CDR3 covers 13 residues. Trimming stripped 0 bases from V and 5 bases from J, with 7 bases between. CDR1 is SEHNR, CDR2 FQNEAQ, per germline (reference sequence). DNA of the CDR3: TGTGCCAGCAGCTTAGCAGCGAGGACTGAAGCTTTCTTT. As protein: CASSLAARTEAFF.

This clone was seen a few times. This sequence joins TRBV2 and TRBJ2-7, with D possibly TRBD2 on 6 matching bases. The germline V gene has CDR1 SNHLY and CDR2 FYNNEI. Trimming cost V 3 bases and J 4 bases, with 16 bases left between them. CDR3 length: 15 residues. CDR3 sequence reads: CASSDVRGGSYEQYF. The CDR3 nucleotides are TGTGCCAGCAGTGATGTAAGGGGAGGATCATACGAGCAGTACTTC.

This CDR3 is CASGLAGRGNTEAFF. DNA of the CDR3: TGTGCTAGTGGTTTAGCGGGACGGGGAAACACTGAAGCTTTCTTT. V and J are TRBV12-5 and TRBJ1-1; a possible D gene is TRBD1 (5 bases). The CDR3 sequence is 15 residues long. The germline V and J ends were trimmed by 3 bases and 2 bases, with 13 bases remaining between them. CDR1 is LGHNT, CDR2 FRNRAP, per germline.

The chain has TRBV18 and TRBJ2-7, with 10 bases matching TRBD1. This CDR3 has 15 residues. CDR1 is KGHSH and CDR2 is LQKENI in the germline V gene. Trimming at V came to 4 bases and at J to 3 bases, leaving 6 bases not matched to a gene. CDR3 region: CASSRAGTGDYEQYF. The CDR3 DNA follows: TGTGCCAGCTCACGGGCCGGGACAGGGGACTACGAGCAGTACTTC.

This sequence joins TRBV27 and TRBJ2-1, with no clear D. The ends were cut back, 3 bases at V and 0 bases at J, with 9 bases in the middle. The CDR3 contains 15 residues. The germline CDR1 and CDR2 sequences are MNHEY and SMNVEV (reference sequence). In DNA form, the CDR3 reads TGTGCCAGCAGTTTCGCTGTTAGCTCCTACAATGAGCAGTTCTTC. Protein sequence: CASSFAVSSYNEQFF.

The J gene is TRBJ1-4, the V gene TRBV7-6; no firm D call. This CDR3 contains 12 residues. Germline CDR1 reads SGHVS; CDR2 reads FNYEAQ. The V gene lost 1 base and the J gene lost 8 bases, with 5 bases spanning the gap. In DNA, the CDR3 is TGTGCCAGCAGCTTAGGCGGGGAAAAACTGTTTTTT. This encodes CASSLGGEKLFF.